A single sample gave rise to the 7 T cell receptor beta chains below, sequenced in a study of cytotoxic CD8 clonotypes in ibrutinib-treated CLL (dated by TCRdb to the early 2020s). The time point label here, explained by the study, means: progressive disease on ibrutinib. Libraries were prepared through the immunoSEQ multiplex PCR assay. TCRdb took this table from immuneACCESS and kept in-frame rearrangements with V and J called. Such tables lack part of the clones; where checked against another copy, unresolved V genes explain under half of the gap, and the rest is unexplained. The table for this sample lists about 270,000 clones; less than 85% of them were counted only once. The biggest ten clones account for about 5.3% of the sample. Specimen: PBMCs, collected at disease progression, from a patient treated with ibrutinib. The receptor source for this set is a human donor with chronic lymphocytic leukemia.

The sample holds one count of this clone. The rearrangement joins TRBV4-1 to TRBJ1-2; D is perhaps TRBD1 (6 bases). Germline CDR1 and CDR2: MGHRA and YSYEKL. The length of the CDR3 is 16 residues. Trimming took off 4 bases at V and 4 bases at J, with 19 bases between the two ends. The CDR3 reads CASSPGTINYVYGYTF. In DNA, the CDR3 is TGCGCCAGCAGCCCAGGGACAATAAATTATGTCTATGGCTACACCTTC.

This sequence joins TRBV11-2 and TRBJ2-1; D is perhaps TRBD1 (6 bases). V was cut by 0 bases and J by 10 bases, with 13 bases left in between. The CDR3 runs 14 residues. From germline, CDR1 is SGHAT and CDR2 FQNNGV. DNA of the CDR3: TGTGCCAGCAGCTTAGACTTGGGGGCCGACGAGCAGTTCTTC. Its protein product is CASSLDLGADEQFF.

The rearrangement joins TRBV9 to TRBJ2-3; 8 positions match TRBD2. Germline V lookup: CDR1 SGDLS, CDR2 YYNGEE. The CDR3 consists of 16 residues. V lost 2 bases, J lost 5 bases, and 10 bases stayed unmatched. The CDR3 region has the DNA TGTGCCAGCAGCGTGGCTAGCGGGCCGAGGGGAGATACGCAGTATTTT. Translating gives CASSVASGPRGDTQYF.

A few counts support this clone. The chain couples TRBV5-1 to TRBJ2-1; D is unresolved. The CDR3 consists of 15 residues. Trimming removed 2 bases at V and 0 bases at J, with 9 bases between. Germline loops: CDR1 SGHRS, CDR2 YFSETQ. The DNA for the CDR3 is TGCGCCAGCAGCTTCGAGGCGAGCTCCTACAATGAGCAGTTCTTC. It is translated as CASSFEASSYNEQFF.

This chain uses TRBV5-8 with TRBJ2-7; D uncertain. This CDR3 has 12 amino acids. Germline loops: CDR1 SGHTS, CDR2 YDEGEE. V was shortened by 0 bases and J by 3 bases, with 4 bases between the two germline ends. Here the CDR3 DNA reads TGTGCCAGCAGCTTGGGGTTCTACGAGCAGTACTTC. Translating gives CASSLGFYEQYF.

V gene TRBV28 combines with J gene TRBJ2-1; 12 bases line up with TRBD2. V was clipped by 4 bases and J by 9 bases; unmatched bases: 7. From germline, CDR1 is MDHEN and CDR2 SYDVKM. CDR3 size: 15 residues. The CDR3 nucleotides read TGTGCCAGCAGTTCCCTAGCGGGAGGGCCCGGTGAGCAGTTCTTC. Protein: CASSSLAGGPGEQFF.

The table lists this clone with a count of one. The chain has TRBV19 and TRBJ1-2; TRBD1 agrees at 8 bases. There are 13 residues in the CDR3. V shed 10 bases, J shed 3 bases, and the junction held 7 bases outside the gene matches. From germline, CDR1 is LNHDA and CDR2 SQIVND (reference sequence). The chain's CDR3 is CATTGQVDYGYTF. The CDR3 DNA follows: TGTGCCACCACGGGACAGGTAGACTATGGCTACACCTTC.